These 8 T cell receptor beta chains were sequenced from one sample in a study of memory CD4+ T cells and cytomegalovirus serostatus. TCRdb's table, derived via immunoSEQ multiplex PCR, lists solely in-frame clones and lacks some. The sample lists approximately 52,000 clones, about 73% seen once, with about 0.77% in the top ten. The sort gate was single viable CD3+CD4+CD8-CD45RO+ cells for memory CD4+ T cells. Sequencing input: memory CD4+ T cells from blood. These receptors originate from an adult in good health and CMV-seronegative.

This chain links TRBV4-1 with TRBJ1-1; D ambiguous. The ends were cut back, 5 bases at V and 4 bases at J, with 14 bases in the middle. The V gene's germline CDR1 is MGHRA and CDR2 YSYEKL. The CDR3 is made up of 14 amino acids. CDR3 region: CASSAPSASTEAFF. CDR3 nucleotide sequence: TGCGCCAGCAGCGCCCCATCGGCGTCCACTGAAGCTTTCTTT.

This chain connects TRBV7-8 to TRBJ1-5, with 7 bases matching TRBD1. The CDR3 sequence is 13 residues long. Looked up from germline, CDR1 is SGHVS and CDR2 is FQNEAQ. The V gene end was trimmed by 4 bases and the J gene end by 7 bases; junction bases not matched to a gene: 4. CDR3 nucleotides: TGTGCCAGCAGCTGGAAACAGGGGCAGCCCCAGCATTTT. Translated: CASSWKQGQPQHF.

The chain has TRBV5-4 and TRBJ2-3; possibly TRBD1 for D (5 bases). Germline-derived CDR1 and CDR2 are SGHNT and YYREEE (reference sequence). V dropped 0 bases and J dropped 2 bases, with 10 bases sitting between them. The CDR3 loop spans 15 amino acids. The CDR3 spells CASSLETVHTDTQYF. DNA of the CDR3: TGTGCCAGCAGCTTGGAGACAGTCCACACAGATACGCAGTATTTT.

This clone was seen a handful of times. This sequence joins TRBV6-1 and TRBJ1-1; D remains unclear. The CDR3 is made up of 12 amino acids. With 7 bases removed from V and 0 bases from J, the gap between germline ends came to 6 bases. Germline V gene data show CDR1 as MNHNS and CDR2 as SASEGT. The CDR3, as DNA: TGTGCCAGCAACCTAATGAACACTGAAGCTTTCTTT. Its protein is CASNLMNTEAFF.

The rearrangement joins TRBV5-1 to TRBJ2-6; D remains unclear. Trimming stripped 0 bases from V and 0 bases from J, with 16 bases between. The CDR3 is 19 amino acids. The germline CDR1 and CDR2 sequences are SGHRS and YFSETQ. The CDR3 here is CASSLGVLGPGSGANVLTF. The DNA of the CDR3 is TGCGCCAGCAGCTTGGGAGTGTTGGGCCCGGGCTCTGGGGCCAACGTCCTGACTTTC.

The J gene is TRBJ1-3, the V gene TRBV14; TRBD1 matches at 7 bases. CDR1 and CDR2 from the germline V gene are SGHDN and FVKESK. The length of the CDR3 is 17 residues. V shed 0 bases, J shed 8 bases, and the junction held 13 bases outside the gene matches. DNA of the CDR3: TGTGCCAGCAGCCAAGATCGAAGGGGGCTAAGGCGAGACACCATATATTTT. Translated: CASSQDRRGLRRDTIYF.

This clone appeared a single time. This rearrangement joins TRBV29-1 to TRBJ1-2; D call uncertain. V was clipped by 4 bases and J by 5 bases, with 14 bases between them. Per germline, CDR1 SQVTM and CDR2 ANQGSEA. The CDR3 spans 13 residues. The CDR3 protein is CSVVKESRYGYTF. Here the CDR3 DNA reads TGCAGCGTTGTCAAAGAAAGCCGGTATGGCTACACCTTC.

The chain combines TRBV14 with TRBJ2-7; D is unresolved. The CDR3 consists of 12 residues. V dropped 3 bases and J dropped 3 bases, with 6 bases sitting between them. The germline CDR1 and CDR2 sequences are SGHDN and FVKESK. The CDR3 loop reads CASSQGYYEQYF. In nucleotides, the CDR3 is TGTGCCAGCAGCCAGGGGTACTACGAGCAGTACTTC.